The 17 T cell receptor beta chains below all came from one sample that was sequenced in a study of T cell repertoires in aging, cancer and after chemotherapy. TRB rearrangements spanning V, D and J were amplified using mixed TRB-A/B primers. TCRdb passed the multiplex PCR reads through MiXCR, listing each CDR3 protein once. This table holds 5,300 or so distinct CDR3 sequences, 35% to 55% found once. The template was genomic DNA from peripheral blood, not RNA. Sequenced sample: blood. The receptors here all came from a human donor with a blood cancer.

This chain links TRBV27 with TRBJ2-1, with no clear D. The V end was cut by 0 bases, the J end by 8 bases, with 5 bases between. The CDR3 is 12 amino acids. Looked up from germline, CDR1 is MNHEY and CDR2 is SMNVEV (reference sequence). Here the CDR3 DNA reads TGTGCCAGCAGTTTATCAGGCTATGAGCAGTTCTTC. Its translation is CASSLSGYEQFF.

The J gene is TRBJ1-1, the V gene TRBV7-2; perhaps TRBD1 as D (6 bases). V lost 0 bases to trimming and J lost 6 bases, with 8 bases between them. Per germline, CDR1 SGHTA and CDR2 FQGNSA. The CDR3 length is 13 residues. The CDR3 sequence is CASSLAQGAEAFF. The CDR3 bases are TGTGCCAGCAGCTTAGCACAGGGAGCTGAAGCTTTCTTT.

The rearrangement links TRBV19 to TRBJ2-1, with 7 nucleotides matching TRBD1. V shed 5 bases and J 9 bases; nucleotides not matched to a gene: 7. The germline V gene has CDR1 LNHDA and CDR2 SQIVND (reference sequence). CDR3 length equals 13 residues. The CDR3 nucleotides are TGTGCCAGTAGTTTCCGGGACAGCGGTGAGCAGTTCTTC. It specifies CASSFRDSGEQFF.

Only a few counts were recorded for this clonotype. The chain has TRBV7-2 and TRBJ2-3, with 9 nucleotides matching TRBD2. This CDR3 has 18 amino acids. Trimming removed 2 bases from V and 3 bases from J; junction bases left unmatched: 12. Germline-derived CDR1 and CDR2 are SGHTA and FQGNSA. The CDR3 spells CASSLPTGGGAVTDTQYF. The CDR3 DNA reads as TGTGCCAGCAGCTTACCCACCGGCGGGGGGGCGGTAACAGATACGCAGTATTTT.

This clonotype was counted a few times. The chain links TRBV5-5 to TRBJ2-7; 8 bases are shared with TRBD1. V gave up 4 bases and J gave up 3 bases; unmatched junction bases: 3. Germline V gene data show CDR1 as SGHKS and CDR2 as YYEKEE (reference sequence). This CDR3 comprises 13 residues. The CDR3 DNA follows: TGTGCCAGCAGCCCAGACAGGGGCTACGAGCAGTACTTC. Amino acids: CASSPDRGYEQYF.

This clonotype was picked up a small number of times. The chain has TRBV7-6 and TRBJ2-2; D possibly matches TRBD1 or TRBD2 (6 bases each). The length of the CDR3 is 16 residues. CDR1 SGHVS and CDR2 FNYEAQ come from the germline V gene. Between the trimmed V and J ends, which lost 6 bases and 4 bases, there was a span of 18 bases. In DNA form, the CDR3 reads TGTGCCAGCAGACGGGAGTTGGGACAAACCACCGGGGAGCTGTTTTTT. Its translation: CASRRELGQTTGELFF.

This clonotype is termed medium-sized. The chain combines TRBV29-1 with TRBJ2-5; 10 bases align to TRBD2. Germline CDR1 SQVTM, CDR2 ANQGSEA. J was trimmed by 2 bases and V by 6 bases; bases with no gene match: 12. The CDR3 length is 16 residues. The CDR3 loop reads CSVPAELAGPQETQYF. CDR3 coding DNA: TGCAGCGTCCCAGCGGAACTAGCGGGACCACAAGAGACCCAGTACTTC. Drawing the rest from reference TRBV29-1 and TRBJ2-5, the complete variable domain is SAVISQKPSRDICQRGTSLTIQCQVDSQVTMMFWYRQQPGQSLTLIATANQGSEATYESGFVIDKFPISRPNLTFSTLTVSNMSPEDSSIYLCSVPAELAGPQETQYFGPGTRLLVL.

This clonotype was detected only a few times. This chain connects TRBV5-5 to TRBJ2-3; possibly TRBD1 for D (6 bases). Germline V gene sequence: CDR1 SGHKS, CDR2 YYEKEE (reference sequence). The length of the CDR3 is 14 residues. V was shortened by 5 bases and J by 2 bases, with 12 bases between the two germline ends. The CDR3 reads CASRSDRSTDTQYF. In DNA, the CDR3 is TGTGCCAGCAGATCGGACAGATCCACAGATACGCAGTATTTT.

This sequence joins TRBV30 and TRBJ2-1; 9 bases map to TRBD2. V shed 8 bases and J 0 bases; nucleotides not matched to a gene: 14. The germline CDR1 and CDR2 sequences are GTSNPN and SVGIG (reference sequence). The CDR3 runs to 17 residues. The CDR3 region is CASSITSGFDSYNEQFF. The CDR3 coding sequence is TGTGCCAGTAGTATAACTAGCGGGTTTGACTCCTACAATGAGCAGTTCTTC. The full variable domain, with the rest looked up from reference TRBV30 and TRBJ2-1, is SQTIHQWPATLVQPVGSPLSLECTVEGTSNPNLYWYRQAAGRGLQLLFYSVGIGQISSEVPQNLSASRPQDRQFILSSKKLLLSDSGFYLCASSITSGFDSYNEQFFGPGTRLTVL.

CDR3: CASSFSETQYF. CDR3 in DNA: TGTGCCAGCAGTTTTTCAGAGACCCAGTACTTC. The chain links TRBV12-3 or TRBV12-4 to TRBJ2-5; D not resolved. CDR3 length equals 11 residues. With 3 bases removed from V and 4 bases from J, the gap between germline ends came to 3 bases.

The CDR3 here is CAWTQGQGPRETQYF. CDR3 nucleotides: TGTGCCTGGACACAAGGACAGGGGCCTCGAGAGACCCAGTACTTC. The V and J genes are TRBV30 and TRBJ2-5; TRBD1 agrees at 9 bases. V gave up 4 bases and J gave up 4 bases; unmatched junction bases: 10. CDR1 GTSNPN and CDR2 SVGIG come from the germline V gene (reference sequence). CDR3 length: 15 residues.

This clonotype has just a few counts. The chain carries TRBV5-6 and TRBJ2-2, with 9 bases that match TRBD1. The junction had 2 bases not matched to a gene; V was cut back by 0 bases and J by 2 bases. This CDR3 is built from 16 residues. Germline lookup yields CDR1 SGHDT and CDR2 YYEEEE. The DNA of the CDR3 is TGTGCCAGCAGCTTGGGACAGGGGGTCAACACCGGGGAGCTGTTTTTT. This translates into CASSLGQGVNTGELFF.

In its sample, this clonotype was seen a few times. The chain employs TRBV6-2 or TRBV6-3 and TRBJ2-5; perhaps TRBD2 as D (5 bases). CDR3 size: 13 residues. Trimming took off 9 bases at V and 7 bases at J, with 18 bases between the two ends. The germline V gene encodes CDR1 MNHEY and CDR2 SVGEGT. CDR3 in amino acids: CASRTRHGGTQYF. Here the CDR3 DNA reads TGTGCCAGTAGGACTCGACACGGTGGGACCCAGTACTTC.

This clonotype ranks as medium-sized. This chain joins TRBV30 and TRBJ2-2; D is ambiguous. Germline V lookup: CDR1 GTSNPN, CDR2 SVGIG (reference sequence). Trimming removed 0 bases at V and 4 bases at J, with 9 bases between. The CDR3 sequence is 14 residues long. The CDR3 region is CAWSVGTTTGELFF. CDR3 DNA: TGTGCCTGGAGTGTGGGCACAACCACCGGGGAGCTGTTTTTT.

V gene TRBV6-2 or TRBV6-3 combines with J gene TRBJ2-2; 13 bases fit TRBD2. Germline V gives CDR1 MNHEY, CDR2 SVGEGT. With V trimmed by 5 bases and J by 10 bases, 4 bases remained unmatched. The CDR3 length is 14 residues. The CDR3 DNA sequence: TGTGCCAGCAGTCCGGGACTAGCGGGAATGGAGCTGTTTTTT. It yields the protein CASSPGLAGMELFF.

The chain carries TRBV2 and TRBJ2-7; the D gene is possibly TRBD2 (7 bases). Germline CDR1 and CDR2: SNHLY and FYNNEI. V was cut by 4 bases and J by 9 bases, with 28 bases left in between. This CDR3 comprises 17 residues. The CDR3 region has the DNA TGTGCCAGCAGTGGCGGGGGCCTTTACTTCACCGAATTGTGGCAGTACTTC. Translation: CASSGGGLYFTELWQYF.

This clonotype was recorded a few times. This rearrangement joins TRBV6-5 to TRBJ2-5; TRBD1 or TRBD2 may be the D gene (5 bases each). The CDR3 sequence is 15 residues long. Between the trimmed V and J ends, which lost 6 bases and 5 bases, there was a span of 19 bases. Germline assignment: CDR1 MNHEY and CDR2 SVGAGI. DNA for the CDR3: TGTGCCAGCAGCACCGGGACCCTGGAAGGGGAGACCCAGTACTTC. It yields the protein CASSTGTLEGETQYF.